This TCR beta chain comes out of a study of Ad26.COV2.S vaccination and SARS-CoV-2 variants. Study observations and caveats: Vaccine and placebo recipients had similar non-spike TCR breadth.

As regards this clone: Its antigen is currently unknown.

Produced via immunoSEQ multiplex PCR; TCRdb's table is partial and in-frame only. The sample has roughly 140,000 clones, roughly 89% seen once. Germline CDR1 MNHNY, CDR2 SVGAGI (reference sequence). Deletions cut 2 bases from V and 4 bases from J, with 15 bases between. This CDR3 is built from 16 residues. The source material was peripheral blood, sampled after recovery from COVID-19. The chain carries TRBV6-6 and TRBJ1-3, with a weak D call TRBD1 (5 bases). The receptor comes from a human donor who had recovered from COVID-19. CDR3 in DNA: TGTGCCAGCAGTTACGGGGCCCGAGAACAAGGAAACACCATATATTTT. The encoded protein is CASSYGAREQGNTIYF.